This T cell receptor (beta chain) is from a study of Graves' ophthalmopathy and Graves' hyperthyroidism. Whole-study results and caveats: Detected in blood as well were most expanded thyroid clonotypes with frequency above 0.001.

CDR1 is MNHEY and CDR2 is SVGAGI in the germline V gene. Trimming left V 5 bases short and J 0 bases short, with 11 bases between. This CDR3 is 14 amino acids long. RNA transcripts were the template, and TCR beta CDR3 regions were amplified from them. First-round RT-PCR employed HTBI primers, with a second-round multiplex PCR after it. TCRdb redid the calling of the multiplex PCR reads with MiXCR, one entry per CDR3 protein. The sample lists about 1.1 million distinct CDR3 sequences; about 36% were seen once. This clonotype was counted a few times. The target antigen is unknown. Sequencing was done on a sample of peripheral blood or thyroid tissue (not recorded which). This clonotype was sampled from an adult man with Graves' hyperthyroidism. The rearrangement joins TRBV6-5 to TRBJ2-7; possible D gene TRBD1, 6 bases. The CDR3 is CASSEQGYSYEQYF. CDR3 coding DNA: TGTGCCAGCAGTGAACAGGGATACTCCTACGAGCAGTACTTC.